This T cell receptor (beta chain) emerged from a study of T-cell memory formation after mild COVID-19. Study-level results: Second-wave clones peaking on day 37 lacked confirmed SARS-CoV-2 specificity. Pre-infection memory contained some responding clones, which suggested that cross-reactive memory had joined.

Worth noting for this clonotype: Its antigen is unknown.

After 5'RACE with constant-segment primers, TCR alpha and TCR beta cDNA libraries carrying sample barcodes and UMIs were obtained. TCRdb ran MiXCR on the 5' RACE reads and lists one entry per CDR3 protein. The sample includes some 200,000 distinct CDR3 sequences, about a fifth of them seen just once. CDR3 length: 16 residues. V lost 8 bases to trimming and J lost 2 bases, with 21 bases between them. Germline CDR1 is SNHLY and CDR2 is FYNNEI. The chain has TRBV2 and TRBJ2-5; TRBD2 is a possible D gene (7 bases). The TCR comes from an adult woman who had mild COVID-19 (a few samples of this study predate the infection). Cell type and time point are not known. Sequenced sample: PBMCs or a T cell subset sorted from them (not recorded which). The CDR3 nucleotides are TGTGCCAGCTCTCGCAAACAGGGCGGGAGTCAAGAGACCCAGTACTTC. Translated: CASSRKQGGSQETQYF.